The T cell receptor beta chain under discussion was sequenced for a study of shared clonotypes between healthy human individuals. General study findings and limits: Among donors, sharing of clonotypes was expected to be affected by sequencing depth. Generally, estimated richness proved larger in naive subsets than it did in memory subsets.

Every subset had its genomic DNA shared out evenly among several immunoSEQ plates. This table comes from immunoSEQ multiplex PCR, and its TCRdb copy is limited to in-frame clones, with some not included. The table records 2 million to 2.5 million clones, about 95% of them present only once. This clone was counted once. The antigen is undetermined. The germline CDR1 and CDR2 sequences are SNHLY and FYNNEI. Trimming cost V 7 bases and J 6 bases, with 19 bases left between them. The CDR3 is made up of 15 amino acids. The naive CD8 subset, CD45RO-negative cells positively selected for CCR7, excluded terminally differentiated effector memory CD45RA+ cells. All donors qualified as healthy HIV-negative adults and had experienced no recent acute infections or vaccinations.

The V and J genes are TRBV2 and TRBJ2-1; tentative D call: TRBD1 (6 bases). Specimen: naive CD8+ T cells sorted from blood. This clonotype was sampled from a young man in good health. Here the CDR3 DNA reads TGTGCCAGCACCTCCCCTATCGAGGGGGTCAATGAGCAGTTCTTC. This sequence encodes CASTSPIEGVNEQFF.